This entry lists 4 T cell receptor beta chains sequenced from one sample in a study of cytomegalovirus exposure and HLA in healthy donors. Assay: immunoSEQ multiplex PCR; the TCRdb copy retains only in-frame clones and omits some. The sample lists around 400,000 clones; around 86% were seen once. Sequenced sample: PBMCs. The receptors were gathered from a woman aged 18-29 years in good health and CMV-seronegative.

The rearrangement links TRBV7-3 to TRBJ2-5; the match to TRBD2 covers 7 bases. The CDR3 sequence is 15 residues long. After removal of 1 base from V and 4 bases from J, the junction contained 6 bases not matched to a gene. CDR1 SGHTA and CDR2 FQGTGA come from the germline V gene. The CDR3 sequence: CASSLMAGRVETQYF. In nucleotides, the CDR3 is TGTGCCAGCAGCTTAATGGCAGGGAGGGTAGAGACCCAGTACTTC.

The chain carries TRBV5-8 and TRBJ2-2; no firm D call. The V end was cut by 4 bases, the J end by 5 bases, with 9 bases between. This CDR3 region has 13 residues. Germline assignment: CDR1 SGHTS and CDR2 YDEGEE. CDR3 in amino acids: CASSRVGTGELFF. The CDR3 DNA follows: TGTGCCAGCAGCCGCGTCGGGACCGGGGAGCTGTTTTTT.

The genes are TRBV27 and TRBJ2-1, with 8 nucleotides matching TRBD1. This CDR3 has 15 amino acids. With V trimmed by 3 bases and J by 0 bases, 1 base remained unmatched. Looked up from germline, CDR1 is MNHEY and CDR2 is SMNVEV (reference sequence). In nucleotides, the CDR3 is TGTGCCAGCAGTTTGGGACAGGACTCCTACAATGAGCAGTTCTTC. Amino acid sequence: CASSLGQDSYNEQFF.

This clone was recorded many times. V is TRBV19 and J is TRBJ1-1; D is undetermined. The CDR3 spans 15 residues. Trimming pared 3 bases from V and 0 bases from J, leaving 11 bases between. Germline CDR1 and CDR2: LNHDA and SQIVND (reference sequence). The CDR3: CASSIVRFMNTEAFF. The CDR3 DNA reads as TGTGCCAGTAGTATCGTTCGGTTTATGAACACTGAAGCTTTCTTT. Full variable domain (outside the CDR3, taken from reference TRBV19 and TRBJ1-1): DGGITQSPKYLFRKEGQNVTLSCEQNLNHDAMYWYRQDPGQGLRLIYYSQIVNDFQKGDIAEGYSVSREKKESFPLTVTSAQKNPTAFYLCASSIVRFMNTEAFFGQGTRLTVV.